The TCR beta chain described here comes from a study of graft-versus-host responses after intestinal transplantation (dated by TCRdb to about 2021). Some background on the complete study: Multivisceral, liver-intestinal, or isolated intestinal transplants were received by the recipients. All recipients received anti-thymocyte globulin induction followed by maintenance tacrolimus and steroids for approximately 3 years. Alloreactive clones were identified by sequencing pre-transplant mixed lymphocyte reaction products and comparing these products with unstimulated pre-transplant donor and recipient T cells. A peak of at least 4% donor T cells among recipient peripheral blood mononuclear cells was the definition used for donor T cell macrochimerism. A cohort of about 25 intestinal transplant recipients, including one retransplant, was enrolled, and 3 patients lacking pretransplant specimens were excluded. After intestinal transplantation, graft-versus-host and host-versus-graft alloreactive T cell clones in the graft, circulation and bone marrow were tracked using bulk TCR-beta CDR3 sequencing. Instead of going to the commercial service, samples from a few later patients were sequenced in-house on an Illumina MiSeq and processed with MiXCR. Overall study results and their limits: GvH clones were detected in recipient bone marrow, and some of these GvH clones were observed earlier in ileal mucosa or blood, consistent with an intestinal mucosal origin. The relatively low number and heterogeneity of intestinal transplant patients limited the conclusions. Early after transplant, peak levels of circulating GvH clones were found to be associated with declines in HvG clones. Patients with donor T cell macrochimerism had high GvH to HvG T cell clonal ratios in their allografts.

CDR1 SGDLS and CDR2 YYNGEE were looked up in the germline V gene. V sheds 2 bases and J sheds 8 bases, leaving 22 bases between their ends. The CDR3 covers 16 residues, taking in both the cysteine and the phenylalanine. The read is trimmed to its CDR3 DNA, 48 bases read in frame from base 1. The time point label, as the study defines it: cells obtained before transplantation from donor or recipient. In the mixed lymphocyte reactions, approximately 200,000 CFSE-labeled pre-transplant responders were plated with approximately 200,000 irradiated violet-dye-labeled stimulators and cultured for approximately 6 days. After the mixed lymphocyte reaction, proliferating CD3+CD4+CFSE-low and CD3+CD8+CFSE-low responder cells were FACS-sorted on a BD Influx sorter. This clone is termed medium-sized (0.01 to 0.1%). No quality values exist for individual bases; no much larger clone is one base distant. To prepare the library, the immunoSEQ multiplex PCR assay was applied. For most patients, genomic DNA was isolated with the Qiagen DNeasy Blood and Tissue Kit and shipped frozen to Adaptive Biotechnologies for TCR sequencing. High-throughput TCR-beta CDR3 sequencing of genomic DNA from most patients was performed by Adaptive Biotechnologies. The source study handled its data this way. TCR sequencing data were retrieved from Adaptive's ImmunoSEQ software for 18 patients, whereas three other patients were processed with MiXCR and VDJtools. To correct CD4 versus CD8 sorting errors, sequences present in both subsets at a frequency ratio below 5:1 were removed. Because the origin of CDR3 nucleotide sequences shared between donor and recipient could not be assigned, those sequences were removed. To be classed as alloreactive, a clone needed at least 2-fold expansion over unstimulated cells and a minimum CFSE-low frequency of 0.002% (template counts) or 0.001% (read counts). Clones detected in sequenced pre-transplant spleen, lymph node, or MLR CFSE-low populations of the donor or recipient were defined as mappable. Cumulative frequency of alloreactive clones was calculated as a percentage of all sequences weighted by copy number. Here the immuneACCESS table is served through TCRdb, limited to in-frame sequences with V and J called. Missing clones are a known gap in these copies; in checked studies unresolved V genes cover under half, and the rest lacks a known reason. D and trimming come from the DNA, and the V and J calls and clone size come from that table. The sample data list 11,000 to 15,000 clones, and around 29% of these were observed just once. Around 3.9% of the sample is held by the ten biggest clonotypes.

The sequence was collected from a human patient who received an intestinal transplant. Sequencing used alloreactive CD4+ T cells from a mixed lymphocyte reaction culture, obtained before intestinal transplant. In the paper's terms, the cell subset or site label means: CFSE-low proliferating T cells sorted from roughly 6-day pre-transplant mixed lymphocyte reaction (GvH or HvG direction). The chain is assembled from TRBV9 and TRBJ1-1; TRBD1 could be the D gene, as 6 bases match. CDR3 protein: CASSVGILTGFIEAFF. The base sequence is TGTGCCAGCAGCGTGGGGATTCTGACAGGTTTCATCGAAGCTTTCTTT.